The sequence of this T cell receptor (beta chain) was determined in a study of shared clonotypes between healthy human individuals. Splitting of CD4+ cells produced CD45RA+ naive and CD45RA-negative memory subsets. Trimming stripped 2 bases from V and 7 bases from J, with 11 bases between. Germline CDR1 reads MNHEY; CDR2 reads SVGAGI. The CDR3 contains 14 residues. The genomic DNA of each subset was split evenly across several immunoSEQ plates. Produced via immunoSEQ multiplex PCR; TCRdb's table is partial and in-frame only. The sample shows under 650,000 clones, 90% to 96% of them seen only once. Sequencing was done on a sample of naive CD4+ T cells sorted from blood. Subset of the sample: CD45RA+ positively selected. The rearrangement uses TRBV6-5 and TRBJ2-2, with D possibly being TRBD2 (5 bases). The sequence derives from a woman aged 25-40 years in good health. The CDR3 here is CASSYPERIGELFF. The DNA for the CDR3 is TGTGCCAGCAGTTACCCCGAGCGGATCGGGGAGCTGTTTTTT.